These 7 T cell receptor beta chains originate from one sample sequenced in a study of T-cell memory formation after mild COVID-19. TCRdb fed the 5' RACE reads into MiXCR, producing one record per CDR3 protein. The profile shows 350,000 to 500,000 distinct CDR3 sequences, around 19% of them singletons. Sequencing was carried out using PBMCs or a T cell subset sorted from them (not recorded which). Receptor source: an adult woman who had mild COVID-19 (a few samples of this study predate the infection). Cell type and time point are not known.

The chain carries TRBV5-1 and TRBJ1-1, with D possibly TRBD1 on 5 matching bases. The V end was cut by 3 bases, the J end by 0 bases, with 9 bases between. The CDR3 sequence is 14 residues long. Germline V gives CDR1 SGHRS, CDR2 YFSETQ. The CDR3 coding sequence is TGCGCCAGCAGCTGGGACGCTCTGAACACTGAAGCTTTCTTT. Protein: CASSWDALNTEAFF.

This chain joins TRBV25-1 and TRBJ2-7; D is undetermined. V lost 8 bases and J 4 bases, leaving 15 bases between the germline ends. This CDR3 has 13 amino acids. In germline, CDR1 is MGHDK, CDR2 SYGVNS. The CDR3 DNA follows: TGTGCCAGCTCTCATTTTCTAGGGTACGAGCAGTACTTC. Protein product: CASSHFLGYEQYF.

The chain carries TRBV5-6 and TRBJ2-2; TRBD1 matches 9 bases. The trim removed 0 bases at V and 0 bases at J, leaving 0 bases unmatched. CDR1 is SGHDT and CDR2 is YYEEEE in the germline V gene. The CDR3 is 16 amino acids. The CDR3 nucleotides are TGTGCCAGCAGCTTGGGGACAGGGGCGAACACCGGGGAGCTGTTTTTT. Translation: CASSLGTGANTGELFF.

The chain carries TRBV12-3 or TRBV12-4 and TRBJ2-1; a weak D match, TRBD2 (6 bases). The CDR3 sequence is 16 residues long. V lost 6 bases and J 0 bases, leaving 15 bases between the germline ends. CDR3 loop: CASRYSGGSSYNEQFF. DNA of the CDR3: TGTGCCAGCAGGTATAGCGGAGGGAGCTCCTACAATGAGCAGTTCTTC.

This clonotype was counted only a few times. This chain links TRBV12-3 or TRBV12-4 with TRBJ1-1; weak D call: TRBD1 (5 bases). V lost 8 bases and J lost 7, with 20 bases in between. The CDR3 runs to 14 residues. The CDR3 is CASGPIGGANEAFF. DNA of the CDR3: TGTGCCAGCGGTCCGATTGGAGGGGCGAATGAAGCTTTCTTT.

The rearrangement joins TRBV7-8 to TRBJ2-2; D unresolved. The V end was cut by 0 bases, the J end by 1 base, with 9 bases between. The CDR3 has 16 amino acids. The V gene's germline CDR1 is SGHVS and CDR2 FQNEAQ. The CDR3, as DNA: TGTGCCAGCAGCTTAGCGATCCGGCGGAACACCGGGGAGCTGTTTTTT. It yields the protein CASSLAIRRNTGELFF.

This clonotype has only a few counts. The chain recombines TRBV6-2 or TRBV6-3 with TRBJ2-3; possibly TRBD2 for D (6 bases). V lost 7 bases to trimming and J lost 6 bases, with 17 bases between them. The germline V gene has CDR1 MNHEY and CDR2 SVGEGT. CDR3 length: 14 amino acids. CDR3 protein: CASKEASVRDTQYF. For the CDR3, the DNA is TGTGCCAGCAAGGAGGCTAGCGTCCGTGATACGCAGTATTTT.